This T cell receptor beta chain was recovered during a study of T cells in localized non-small cell lung cancer. Germline CDR1 is KGHSH and CDR2 is LQKENI. J was trimmed by 1 base and V by 3 bases; bases with no gene match: 4. The CDR3 runs to 15 residues. Study conclusions and caveats: Paired adjacent lung recovered a median approximately 57 of the top 100 tumor clones. Sequencing was limited to one tumor region, leaving the possibility of heterogeneity open. Uninvolved adjacent lung, not tumor, had the highest T cell clonality.

On this clone: Its antigen is as yet unknown.

Clones were sequenced by immunoSEQ multiplex PCR, and TCRdb holds only the in-frame ones, with some missing. The sample records about 40,000 clones, about 87% being singletons. The material sequenced was peripheral blood, taken before any cancer treatment. The J gene is TRBJ2-3, the V gene TRBV18, with 7 positions matching TRBD1. This TCR derives from a man between 18 and 50 years old with stage I lung adenocarcinoma. CDR3: CASSPRDSRTDTQYF. As DNA, the CDR3 is TGTGCCAGCTCACCTCGGGACAGCCGCACAGATACGCAGTATTTT.